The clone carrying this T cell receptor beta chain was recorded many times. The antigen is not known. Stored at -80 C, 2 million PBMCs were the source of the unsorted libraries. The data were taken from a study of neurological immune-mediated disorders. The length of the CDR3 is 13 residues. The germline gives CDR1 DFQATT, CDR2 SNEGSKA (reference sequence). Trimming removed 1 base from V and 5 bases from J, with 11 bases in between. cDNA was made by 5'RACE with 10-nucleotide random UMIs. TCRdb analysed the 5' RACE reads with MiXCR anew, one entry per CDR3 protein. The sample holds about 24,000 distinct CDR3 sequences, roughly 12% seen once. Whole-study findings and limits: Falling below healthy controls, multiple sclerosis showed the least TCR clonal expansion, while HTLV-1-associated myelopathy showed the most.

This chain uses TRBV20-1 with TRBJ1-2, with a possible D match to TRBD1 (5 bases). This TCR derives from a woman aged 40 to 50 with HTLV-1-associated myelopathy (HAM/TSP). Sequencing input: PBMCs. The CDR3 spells CSARGRAGYGYTF. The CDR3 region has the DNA TGCAGTGCTAGAGGCAGGGCAGGGTATGGCTACACCTTC.